This T cell receptor (beta chain) was sequenced in a study of monozygotic twins with inflammatory bowel disease. Study outcomes and limitations: The data gave no support to a single strong IBD-associated signal or clonotype. For repertoire similarity, concordant twins did not differ from discordant twins, possibly because power was limited.

No T cells were sorted before total RNA was taken from whole blood. Regarding this clonotype: Its antigen is not known.

The CDR3 runs to 12 residues. Germline V gives CDR1 ENHRY, CDR2 SYGVKD. TCRdb reprocessed the 5' RACE reads; each CDR3 protein has one entry and no DNA is given. The sample holds approximately 400,000 distinct CDR3 sequences. This chain connects TRBV10-3 to TRBJ2-7. The receptor was isolated from a human donor with ulcerative colitis or Crohn's disease, or a healthy co-twin of an affected twin (not recorded which). The material sequenced was blood. CDR3 loop: CAISRPVGEQYF.